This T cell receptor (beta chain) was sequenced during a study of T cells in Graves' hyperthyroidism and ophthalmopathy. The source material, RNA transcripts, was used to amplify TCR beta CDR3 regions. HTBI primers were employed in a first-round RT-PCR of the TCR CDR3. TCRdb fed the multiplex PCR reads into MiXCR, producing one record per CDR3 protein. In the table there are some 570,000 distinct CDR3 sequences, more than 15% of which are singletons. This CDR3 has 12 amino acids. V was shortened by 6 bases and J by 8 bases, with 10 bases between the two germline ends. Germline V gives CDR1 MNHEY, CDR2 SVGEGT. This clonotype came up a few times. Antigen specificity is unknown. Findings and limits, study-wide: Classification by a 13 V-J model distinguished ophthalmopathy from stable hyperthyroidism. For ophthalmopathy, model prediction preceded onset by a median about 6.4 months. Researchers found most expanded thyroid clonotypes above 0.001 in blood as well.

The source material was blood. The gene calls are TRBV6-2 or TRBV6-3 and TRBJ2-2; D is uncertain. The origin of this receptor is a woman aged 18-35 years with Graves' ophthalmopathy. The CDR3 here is CASRGLTGELFF. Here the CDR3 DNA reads TGTGCCAGCAGGGGATTAACAGGGGAGCTGTTTTTT.